Following are 4 T cell receptor beta chains from one sample sequenced in a study of T cells in Graves' hyperthyroidism and ophthalmopathy. It was RNA transcripts that yielded the amplified TCR beta CDR3 regions. First-round RT-PCR of the TCR CDR3 relied on the HTBI primer set. TCRdb used MiXCR to reprocess the multiplex PCR reads, holding one entry per CDR3 protein. The data show nearly 250,000 distinct CDR3 sequences, around 15% seen once. Specimen: blood. These receptors all come from a woman aged 18-29 years with Graves' ophthalmopathy.

This clonotype was counted a few times. The V gene is TRBV29-1, the J gene TRBJ2-5; the D call may be TRBD1 or TRBD2 (5 bases each). This CDR3 spans 12 amino acids. V was shortened by 5 bases and J by 5 bases, with 12 bases between the two germline ends. The germline V gene encodes CDR1 SQVTM and CDR2 ANQGSEA. The DNA of the CDR3 is TGCAGCGTTTGGGGTTGGGGGGAGACCCAGTACTTC. Translated, it gives CSVWGWGETQYF. Variable domain in full (rest from reference TRBV29-1 and TRBJ2-5): SAVISQKPSRDICQRGTSLTIQCQVDSQVTMMFWYRQQPGQSLTLIATANQGSEATYESGFVIDKFPISRPNLTFSTLTVSNMSPEDSSIYLCSVWGWGETQYFGPGTRLLVL.

This clonotype came up a few times. This chain links TRBV7-3 with TRBJ2-7; 14 bases agree with TRBD2. This CDR3 contains 16 residues. The V segment lost 5 bases and the J segment 1 base; nucleotides outside the gene matches: 4. Germline V CDR1 and CDR2: SGHTA, FQGTGA. CDR3 in amino acids: CASSPGLAGGSYEQYF. The CDR3 DNA reads as TGTGCCAGCAGCCCCGGACTAGCGGGGGGTTCCTACGAGCAGTACTTC.

The chain employs TRBV19 and TRBJ1-2; maybe TRBD1 (6 bases). Germline V gene data show CDR1 as LNHDA and CDR2 as SQIVND (reference sequence). V was cut by 3 bases and J by 7 bases, with 18 bases left in between. CDR3 size: 15 residues. The CDR3 protein is CASSIGLTGRGGYTF. DNA of the CDR3: TGTGCCAGTAGTATCGGATTGACAGGCCGAGGTGGCTACACCTTC.

The V gene is TRBV20-1, the J gene TRBJ1-6; 9 nucleotides align to TRBD1. The CDR3 contains 13 residues. Germline CDR1 and CDR2: DFQATT and SNEGSKA (reference sequence). With V trimmed by 2 bases and J by 10 bases, 3 bases remained unmatched. As DNA, the CDR3 is TGCAGTGCTAGAAGACAGGGGGTCTCACCCCTCCACTTT. Encoded protein: CSARRQGVSPLHF.